The next 31 T cell receptor beta chains were all read from a single sample in a study of shared clonotypes between healthy human individuals. Some clones are missing from TCRdb's copy, which holds only in-frame ones; the method was immunoSEQ multiplex PCR. The table has a few million clones, more than 90% seen once; the top ten hold about 0.13%. Sequencing was performed on naive CD4+ T cells sorted from blood. The subset is: CD45RA+ positively selected. The receptors derive from a man between 18 and 35 years old in good health.

The chain uses TRBV5-1 and TRBJ2-7; D is possibly TRBD2 (5 bases). The V gene lost 3 bases and the J gene lost 4 bases, with 14 bases spanning the gap. The germline V gene has CDR1 SGHRS and CDR2 YFSETQ. The CDR3 runs 14 residues. Written as DNA, the CDR3 is TGCGCCAGCAGCTCTAGCACGGAGGCTTACGAGCAGTACTTC. As protein: CASSSSTEAYEQYF.

This clone was seen once. At one end, the junction sequence differs from germline, possibly due to a read error. The chain links TRBV7-9 to TRBJ2-2; weak D call: TRBD2 (6 bases). The CDR3 is 15 amino acids. CDR1 is SEHNR, CDR2 FQNEAQ, per germline (reference sequence). CDR3 coding DNA: TGTGCCGGCAGCTTAGCGGCAGGTCAAGTCGGGGAGCTGTTTTTT. It is translated as CAGSLAAGQVGELFF. Full variable domain (remainder filled in from reference TRBV7-9 and TRBJ2-2): DTGVSQNPRHKITKRGQNVTFRCDPISEHNRLYWYRQTLGQGPEFLTYFQNEAQLEKSRLLSDRFSAERPKGSFSTLEIQRTEQGDSAMYLCAGSLAAGQVGELFFGEGSRLTVL.

This chain joins TRBV7-2 and TRBJ2-7; no clear D gene. CDR1 is SGHTA, CDR2 FQGNSA, per germline. The CDR3 is made up of 14 amino acids. The V gene lost 3 bases and the J gene lost 3 bases, with 12 bases spanning the gap. The CDR3 coding sequence is TGTGCCAGCAGCTTGGGATATTCAATCTACGAGCAGTACTTC. Translation: CASSLGYSIYEQYF.

This clone occurred once. The chain uses TRBV2 and TRBJ2-7, with 10 bases fitting TRBD2. Germline CDR1 and CDR2: SNHLY and FYNNEI. The ends lost 6 bases at V and 4 bases at J; junction bases unmatched: 3. This CDR3 is built from 13 residues. CDR3 residues: CASRTSGMYEQYF. CDR3 bases: TGTGCCAGCAGAACTAGCGGGATGTACGAGCAGTACTTC. Variable domain in full (rest from reference TRBV2 and TRBJ2-7): EPEVTQTPSHQVTQMGQEVILRCVPISNHLYFYWYRQILGQKVEFLVSFYNNEISEKSEIFDDQFSVERPDGSNFTLKIRSTKLEDSAMYFCASRTSGMYEQYFGPGTRLTVT.

CDR3 sequence reads: CASSFADSPYEQYF. The CDR3 region has the DNA TGCGCCAGCAGCTTCGCGGACAGTCCCTACGAGCAGTACTTC. The chain employs TRBV5-1 and TRBJ2-7; D is perhaps TRBD1 (6 bases). Germline V gene sequence: CDR1 SGHRS, CDR2 YFSETQ. The CDR3 covers 14 residues. V lost 2 bases and J lost 2, with 11 bases in between. The whole variable domain, remainder taken from reference TRBV5-1 and TRBJ2-7, is KAGVTQTPRYLIKTRGQQVTLSCSPISGHRSVSWYQQTPGQGLQFLFEYFSETQRNKGNFPGRFSGRQFSNSRSEMNVSTLELGDSALYLCASSFADSPYEQYFGPGTRLTVT.

This chain links TRBV18 with TRBJ2-3; 10 nucleotides agree with TRBD2. The germline gives CDR1 KGHSH, CDR2 LQKENI. V trimming: 3 bases; J trimming: 5 bases; junction bases outside the gene matches: 5. This CDR3 has 15 residues. CDR3 nucleotide sequence: TGTGCCAGCTCACCCCTAGCGGGAGATCAAGATACGCAGTATTTT. Translation gives CASSPLAGDQDTQYF.

J is TRBJ1-1 and V is TRBV6-5, with 7 bases matching TRBD1. With 7 bases clipped from V and 10 bases from J, the junction kept 12 bases outside the gene matches. CDR1 and CDR2 (germline): MNHEY, SVGAGI. The CDR3 is 13 residues long. The CDR3 DNA reads TGTGCCAGCAACCAAGGGACAGCCGCTGGAGCTTTCTTT. Translating it yields CASNQGTAAGAFF.

The chain carries TRBV30 and TRBJ1-6, with TRBD1 as a possible D gene (5 bases). Trimming removed 0 bases at V and 8 bases at J, with 14 bases between. The length of the CDR3 is 15 residues. CDR1 and CDR2 (germline): GTSNPN, SVGIG (reference sequence). CDR3 residues: CAWSVSRVGDSPLHF. In DNA, the CDR3 is TGTGCCTGGAGTGTTTCCAGGGTTGGCGATTCACCCCTCCACTTT.

This chain links TRBV5-8 with TRBJ2-5, with TRBD1 identical over 11 bases. The V gene end was trimmed by 0 bases and the J gene end by 4 bases; junction bases not matched to a gene: 2. This CDR3 region has 15 residues. Germline V lookup: CDR1 SGHTS, CDR2 YDEGEE. CDR3: CASSLVGQGVETQYF. The CDR3 DNA is TGTGCCAGCAGCTTGGTGGGACAGGGGGTAGAGACCCAGTACTTC.

The gene calls are TRBV2 and TRBJ1-5; TRBD1 is a possible D gene (6 bases). Germline V CDR1 and CDR2: SNHLY, FYNNEI. Trimming stripped 2 bases from V and 4 bases from J, with 12 bases between. This CDR3 has 15 amino acids. The CDR3 loop reads CASSESGAGNQPQHF. CDR3 nucleotides: TGTGCCAGCAGTGAATCGGGGGCAGGGAATCAGCCCCAGCATTTT.

The rearrangement links TRBV18 to TRBJ2-3, with D possibly TRBD2 on 6 matching bases. Between the trimmed V and J ends, which lost 6 bases and 2 bases, there was a span of 12 bases. The CDR3 runs to 14 residues. CDR1 and CDR2 (germline): KGHSH, LQKENI. CDR3 in amino acids: CASSLARNTDTQYF. The DNA for the CDR3 is TGTGCCAGCTCGCTAGCGAGAAACACAGATACGCAGTATTTT.

The chain is built from TRBV11-2 and TRBJ2-7; 9 bases agree with TRBD1. The CDR3 has 14 residues. The germline V gene encodes CDR1 SGHAT and CDR2 FQNNGV. Trimming removed 8 bases from V and 4 bases from J; junction bases left unmatched: 9. The CDR3 here is CASDLTDRGYEQYF. DNA of the CDR3: TGTGCCAGCGACCTGACGGACAGGGGTTACGAGCAGTACTTC.

The genes are TRBV28 and TRBJ1-1; TRBD1 aligns across 7 bases. V lost 3 bases to trimming and J lost 11 bases; unmatched junction nucleotides: 18. Germline V gives CDR1 MDHEN, CDR2 SYDVKM. This CDR3 spans 16 amino acids. This CDR3 reads CASSLSDDRVRLVAFF. In nucleotides, the CDR3 is TGTGCCAGCAGTTTGTCCGACGACAGGGTGAGGTTAGTGGCTTTCTTT. The variable domain in full, with the rest retrieved from reference TRBV28 and TRBJ1-1, is DVKVTQSSRYLVKRTGEKVFLECVQDMDHENMFWYRQDPGLGLRLIYFSYDVKMKEKGDIPEGYSVSREKKERFSLILESASTNQTSMYLCASSLSDDRVRLVAFFGQGTRLTVV.

This clone was detected only once. The chain has TRBV2 and TRBJ2-4; 10 bases are shared with TRBD2. The CDR3 length is 14 residues. The J segment lost 3 bases and the V segment lost 8 bases, leaving 4 bases of the junction unmatched. Germline V lookup: CDR1 SNHLY, CDR2 FYNNEI. The CDR3 nucleotides are TGTGCCAGCTTCCCTAGCGGGGGCAAAAACATTCAGTACTTC. Its protein is CASFPSGGKNIQYF. Using reference TRBV2 and TRBJ2-4 for the parts outside the CDR3, the full variable domain is EPEVTQTPSHQVTQMGQEVILRCVPISNHLYFYWYRQILGQKVEFLVSFYNNEISEKSEIFDDQFSVERPDGSNFTLKIRSTKLEDSAMYFCASFPSGGKNIQYFGAGTRLSVL.

V and J are TRBV7-9 and TRBJ2-3, with D perhaps being TRBD1 or TRBD2 (6 bases each). Trimming pared 0 bases from V and 6 bases from J, leaving 16 bases between. The CDR3 extends over 16 amino acids. Germline loops: CDR1 SEHNR, CDR2 FQNEAQ (reference sequence). In nucleotides, the CDR3 is TGTGCCAGCAGCTTAGCGGGAGGTCAGGGGATGGATACGCAGTATTTT. Translation gives CASSLAGGQGMDTQYF.

This clone appeared a few times. The chain recombines TRBV2 with TRBJ2-5, with TRBD2 matching 7 bases. CDR1 and CDR2 (germline): SNHLY, FYNNEI. With 7 bases clipped from V and 5 bases from J, the junction kept 4 bases outside the gene matches. The CDR3 length is 12 residues. The CDR3 bases are TGTGCCAGCAAGCGGGAAGGGGAGACCCAGTACTTC. Translating it yields CASKREGETQYF. Using reference TRBV2 and TRBJ2-5 for the parts outside the CDR3, the full variable domain is EPEVTQTPSHQVTQMGQEVILRCVPISNHLYFYWYRQILGQKVEFLVSFYNNEISEKSEIFDDQFSVERPDGSNFTLKIRSTKLEDSAMYFCASKREGETQYFGPGTRLLVL.

In nucleotides, the CDR3 is TGTGCCATCAGTGGAAAGAACACCTACTCCTACGAGCAGTACTTC. Its protein is CAISGKNTYSYEQYF. This chain joins TRBV10-3 and TRBJ2-7; D is unresolved. Between the trimmed V and J ends, which lost 4 bases and 0 bases, there was a span of 13 bases. CDR3 length equals 15 residues. CDR1 and CDR2 (germline): ENHRY, SYGVKD.

The chain couples TRBV6-1 to TRBJ1-2; D is ambiguous. This CDR3 spans 12 amino acids. V lost 1 base and J lost 10, with 10 bases in between. Germline CDR1 and CDR2: MNHNS and SASEGT. CDR3 sequence reads: CASSEGQWIYTF. The CDR3 region has the DNA TGTGCCAGCAGTGAAGGTCAGTGGATCTACACCTTC.

With regard to this clone: The sample holds other DNA sequences that translate to the same CDR3. The rearrangement uses TRBV6-5 and TRBJ2-2; D possibly corresponds to TRBD2 (7 bases). In germline, CDR1 is MNHEY, CDR2 SVGAGI. CDR3 length: 16 amino acids. Trimming cost V 0 bases and J 2 bases, with 10 bases left between them. CDR3 region: CASSYSGGGNTGELFF. CDR3 in DNA: TGTGCCAGCAGTTACTCGGGAGGGGGAAACACCGGGGAGCTGTTTTTT.

The J gene is TRBJ2-5, the V gene TRBV7-9, with D possibly matching TRBD1 (5 bases). This CDR3 has 15 amino acids. V was clipped by 1 base and J by 2 bases, with 11 bases between them. Germline V lookup: CDR1 SEHNR, CDR2 FQNEAQ (reference sequence). This chain's CDR3 is CASSLGGRVQETQYF. CDR3 in DNA: TGTGCCAGCAGCTTAGGGGGCAGGGTGCAAGAGACCCAGTACTTC.

The chain has TRBV5-1 and TRBJ1-4, with D unclear. CDR3 length: 16 amino acids. Germline CDR1 and CDR2: SGHRS and YFSETQ. V was pared by 3 bases and J by 0 bases, with 12 bases between. CDR3 region: CASSSLVASTNEKLFF. The CDR3 DNA follows: TGCGCCAGCAGCTCCCTGGTGGCGTCAACTAATGAAAAACTGTTTTTT.

The genes are TRBV11-3 and TRBJ1-2; no firm D call. The germline CDR1 and CDR2 sequences are SGHNT and YENEEA. Between the trimmed V and J ends, which lost 0 bases and 4 bases, there was a span of 18 bases. The CDR3 extends over 17 amino acids. The CDR3 nucleotides read TGTGCCAGCAGCTTAGACCCCCTCGGTGGGGTAGGCTATGGCTACACCTTC. It codes for CASSLDPLGGVGYGYTF. The whole variable domain, filled in from reference TRBV11-3 and TRBJ1-2, reads EAGVVQSPRYKIIEKKQPVAFWCNPISGHNTLYWYLQNLGQGPELLIRYENEEAVDDSQLPKDRFSAERLKGVDSTLKIQPAELGDSAVYLCASSLDPLGGVGYGYTFGSGTRLTVV.

This sequence joins TRBV6-5 and TRBJ2-2; the D gene is possibly TRBD2 (6 bases). Germline V gives CDR1 MNHEY, CDR2 SVGAGI. The CDR3 contains 14 residues. Deletions cut 4 bases from V and 6 bases from J, with 12 bases between. The CDR3 here is CASSFRRAAGELFF. The CDR3 DNA reads as TGTGCCAGCAGTTTCCGGAGGGCGGCCGGGGAGCTGTTTTTT.

This chain connects TRBV6-1 to TRBJ1-4; D might be TRBD1 (5 bases). This CDR3 has 15 amino acids. Germline assignment: CDR1 MNHNS and CDR2 SASEGT. The V end was cut by 0 bases, the J end by 3 bases, with 8 bases between. The CDR3 region is CASSEAGVSNEKLFF. As DNA, the CDR3 is TGTGCCAGCAGTGAAGCGGGGGTTTCTAATGAAAAACTGTTTTTT.

The sample holds one count of this clone. In the same sample, other DNA sequences code for this CDR3. The chain has TRBV19 and TRBJ2-7; 11 bases are shared with TRBD1. V lost 5 bases to trimming and J lost 2 bases; unmatched junction nucleotides: 5. The CDR3 is 15 amino acids. Germline lookup yields CDR1 LNHDA and CDR2 SQIVND (reference sequence). The CDR3 coding sequence is TGTGCCAGTAGTTCTCGGACAGGGGGCCCCTACGAGCAGTACTTC. It specifies CASSSRTGGPYEQYF.

This rearrangement joins TRBV5-1 to TRBJ2-3; a possible D gene is TRBD1 (5 bases). CDR1 is SGHRS and CDR2 is YFSETQ in the germline V gene. V was shortened by 0 bases and J by 4 bases, with 12 bases between the two germline ends. CDR3 length equals 15 residues. The CDR3 DNA sequence: TGCGCCAGCAGCTTGGAGGGGAATGTTCCAGATACGCAGTATTTT. Its protein is CASSLEGNVPDTQYF.

This chain joins TRBV7-6 and TRBJ1-4; D may be TRBD1 (6 bases). CDR3 size: 15 residues. Germline V CDR1 and CDR2: SGHVS, FNYEAQ. The V gene lost 3 bases and the J gene lost 0 bases, with 8 bases spanning the gap. CDR3 bases: TGTGCCAGCAGCTTTACAGGGTCAACTAATGAAAAACTGTTTTTT. This sequence encodes CASSFTGSTNEKLFF.

The rearrangement links TRBV7-9 to TRBJ1-2; D might be TRBD1 (6 bases). This CDR3 is built from 15 residues. The V end was cut by 4 bases, the J end by 8 bases, with 20 bases between. CDR1 is SEHNR and CDR2 is FQNEAQ in the germline V gene (reference sequence). This CDR3 reads CASSSTKTGKDGYTF. Written as DNA, the CDR3 is TGTGCCAGCAGCTCAACAAAGACAGGAAAGGACGGCTACACCTTC.

The sample holds one count of this clone. The J gene is TRBJ2-5, the V gene TRBV10-3; 7 bases are shared with TRBD2. J lost 6 bases, V lost 2 bases, and 12 bases had no gene match. This CDR3 spans 16 amino acids. Germline-derived CDR1 and CDR2 are ENHRY and SYGVKD. Written as DNA, the CDR3 is TGTGCCATCAGTGAGGGAACAGCGGGAACTGTCAAGACCCAGTACTTC. Its protein is CAISEGTAGTVKTQYF.

The gene calls are TRBV6-5 and TRBJ2-7, with D possibly TRBD2 on 7 matching bases. The V gene's germline CDR1 is MNHEY and CDR2 SVGAGI. Trimming left V 4 bases short and J 3 bases short, with 16 bases between. The CDR3 loop spans 15 amino acids. Here the CDR3 DNA reads TGTGCCAGCAGTTTTACGGGGGGCAGTAACTACGAGCAGTACTTC. It yields the protein CASSFTGGSNYEQYF.

This chain uses TRBV6-5 with TRBJ1-4, with D unclear. CDR1 MNHEY and CDR2 SVGAGI come from the germline V gene. The germline V and J ends were trimmed by 4 bases and 8 bases, with 8 bases remaining between them. The CDR3 spans 12 residues. The CDR3 bases are TGTGCCAGCAGTTCCCCCCCCGAAAAACTGTTTTTT. Translated, it gives CASSSPPEKLFF.